Below are 9 T cell receptor beta chains sequenced from a single sample in a study of blood T cell repertoires in COVID-19. Assay used: immunoSEQ multiplex PCR; TCRdb lists only in-frame clones, some missing. The sample shows 88,000 or so clones, approximately 84% of them seen only once. Sequences were obtained from peripheral blood. These receptor sequences come from a man in his 60s with acute or convalescent COVID-19.

CDR3 sequence: CASSLPPGRVYEQYF. In nucleotides, the CDR3 is TGTGCCAGCAGTCTCCCCCCCGGGAGGGTTTACGAGCAGTACTTC. The chain is built from TRBV28 and TRBJ2-7, with TRBD2 matching 8 bases. Looked up from germline, CDR1 is MDHEN and CDR2 is SYDVKM. The CDR3 covers 15 residues. The V gene end was trimmed by 5 bases and the J gene end by 4 bases; junction bases not matched to a gene: 10.

J is TRBJ2-1 and V is TRBV13; perhaps TRBD1 as D (6 bases). V was shortened by 2 bases and J by 9 bases, with 14 bases between the two germline ends. The V gene's germline CDR1 is PRHDT and CDR2 FYEKMQ (reference sequence). This CDR3 comprises 14 residues. The CDR3, as DNA: TGTGCCAGCAGCTTATCAGGGGTACAGGGTGAGCAGTTCTTC. Residues: CASSLSGVQGEQFF.

The chain uses TRBV9 and TRBJ2-2, with TRBD1 matching over 10 bases. CDR1 is SGDLS, CDR2 YYNGEE, per germline. Trimming took 4 bases from V and 4 from J; bases not matched to a gene: 4. This CDR3 contains 15 residues. CDR3 nucleotide sequence: TGTGCCAGCAGCAGACAGGGGGCGACCACCGGGGAGCTGTTTTTT. Its protein is CASSRQGATTGELFF.

The rearrangement joins TRBV7-2 to TRBJ2-5, with 11 bases matching TRBD2. Germline loops: CDR1 SGHTA, CDR2 FQGNSA. The CDR3 spans 17 residues. The ends lost 1 base at V and 1 base at J; junction bases unmatched: 5. The CDR3 sequence: CASSLGLAGGSQETQYF. The CDR3, as DNA: TGTGCCAGCAGCTTAGGGCTAGCGGGGGGAAGCCAAGAGACCCAGTACTTC. Combining the CDR3 with reference TRBV7-2 and TRBJ2-5 gives the whole variable domain GAGVSQSPSNKVTEKGKDVELRCDPISGHTALYWYRQSLGQGLEFLIYFQGNSAPDKSGLPSDRFSAERTGGSVSTLTIQRTQQEDSAVYLCASSLGLAGGSQETQYFGPGTRLLVL.

The V and J genes are TRBV27 and TRBJ1-1; 10 bases are a match to TRBD1. CDR1 and CDR2 from the germline V gene are MNHEY and SMNVEV (reference sequence). V gave up 7 bases and J gave up 4 bases; unmatched junction bases: 6. The length of the CDR3 is 14 residues. The CDR3 is CASNRQGASTEAFF. DNA for the CDR3: TGTGCCAGCAATAGACAGGGGGCGAGCACTGAAGCTTTCTTT.

The chain joins TRBV10-1 to TRBJ1-1; perhaps TRBD1 as D (5 bases). Trimming stripped 4 bases from V and 2 bases from J, with 8 bases between. The CDR3 has 13 amino acids. CDR1 and CDR2 (germline): WNHNN, SYGVQD (reference sequence). This chain's CDR3 is CASSAQGNTEAFF. The CDR3 bases are TGCGCCAGCAGTGCCCAGGGAAACACTGAAGCTTTCTTT.

This chain links TRBV9 with TRBJ1-4; 11 bases are a match to TRBD1. The CDR3 has 15 amino acids. The J segment lost 7 bases and the V segment lost 3 bases, leaving 5 bases of the junction unmatched. Germline loops: CDR1 SGDLS, CDR2 YYNGEE. The CDR3 sequence is CASSARDRGSEKLFF. The CDR3 bases are TGTGCCAGCAGCGCCCGGGACAGGGGGTCTGAAAAACTGTTTTTT.

V is TRBV6-5 and J is TRBJ2-3; D is perhaps TRBD2 (6 bases). V was trimmed by 8 bases and J by 2 bases, leaving 11 bases between them. Germline CDR1 and CDR2: MNHEY and SVGAGI. The CDR3 spans 13 residues. The CDR3 region has the DNA TGTGCCAGCTCTGCGGGACCCACAGATACGCAGTATTTT. Translated: CASSAGPTDTQYF.

The chain combines TRBV7-9 with TRBJ2-3, with 7 bases aligning to TRBD1. CDR1 and CDR2 (germline): SEHNR, FQNEAQ (reference sequence). With V trimmed by 6 bases and J by 0 bases, 6 bases remained unmatched. The CDR3 consists of 15 residues. The CDR3 nucleotides are TGTGCCAGCAGGTCCGGGACAGCCAGCACAGATACGCAGTATTTT. Translation gives CASRSGTASTDTQYF. Full variable domain (missing parts from reference TRBV7-9 and TRBJ2-3): DTGVSQNPRHKITKRGQNVTFRCDPISEHNRLYWYRQTLGQGPEFLTYFQNEAQLEKSRLLSDRFSAERPKGSFSTLEIQRTEQGDSAMYLCASRSGTASTDTQYFGPGTRLTVL.